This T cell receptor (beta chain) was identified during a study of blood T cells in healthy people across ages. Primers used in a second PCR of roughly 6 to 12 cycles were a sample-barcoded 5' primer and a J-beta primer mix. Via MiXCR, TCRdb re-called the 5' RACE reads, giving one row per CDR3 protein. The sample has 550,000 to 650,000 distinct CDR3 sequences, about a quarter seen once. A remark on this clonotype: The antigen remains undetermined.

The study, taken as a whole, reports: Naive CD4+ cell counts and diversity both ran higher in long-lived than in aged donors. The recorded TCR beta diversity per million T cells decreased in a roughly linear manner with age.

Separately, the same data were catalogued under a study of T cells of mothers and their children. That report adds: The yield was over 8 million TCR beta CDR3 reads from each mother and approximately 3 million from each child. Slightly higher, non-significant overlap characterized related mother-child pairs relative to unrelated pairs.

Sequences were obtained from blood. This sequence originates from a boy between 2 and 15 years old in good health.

The CDR3 reads CASSLAATKDTQYF. The CDR3 nucleotides are TGCGCCAGCAGCTTGGCCGCGACTAAAGATACGCAGTATTTT. V usage is TRBV5-1 and J usage is TRBJ2-3; the D gene is possibly TRBD2 (5 bases). The CDR3 extends over 14 amino acids. Germline V gene sequence: CDR1 SGHRS, CDR2 YFSETQ. Trimming cost V 0 bases and J 5 bases, with 10 bases left between them.